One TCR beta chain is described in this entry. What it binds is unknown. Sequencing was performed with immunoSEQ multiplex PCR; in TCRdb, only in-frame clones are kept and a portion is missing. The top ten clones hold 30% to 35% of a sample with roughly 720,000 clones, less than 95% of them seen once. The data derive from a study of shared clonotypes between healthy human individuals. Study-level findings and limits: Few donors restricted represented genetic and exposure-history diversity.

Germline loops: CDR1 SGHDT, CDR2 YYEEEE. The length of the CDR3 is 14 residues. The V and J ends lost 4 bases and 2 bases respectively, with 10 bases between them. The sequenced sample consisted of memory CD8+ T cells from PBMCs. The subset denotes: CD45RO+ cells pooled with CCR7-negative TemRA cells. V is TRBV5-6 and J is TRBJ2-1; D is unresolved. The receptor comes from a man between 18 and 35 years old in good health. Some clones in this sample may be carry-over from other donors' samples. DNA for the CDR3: TGTGCCAGCAGCCCCGGGCGCCCCTACAATGAGCAGTTCTTC. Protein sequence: CASSPGRPYNEQFF.